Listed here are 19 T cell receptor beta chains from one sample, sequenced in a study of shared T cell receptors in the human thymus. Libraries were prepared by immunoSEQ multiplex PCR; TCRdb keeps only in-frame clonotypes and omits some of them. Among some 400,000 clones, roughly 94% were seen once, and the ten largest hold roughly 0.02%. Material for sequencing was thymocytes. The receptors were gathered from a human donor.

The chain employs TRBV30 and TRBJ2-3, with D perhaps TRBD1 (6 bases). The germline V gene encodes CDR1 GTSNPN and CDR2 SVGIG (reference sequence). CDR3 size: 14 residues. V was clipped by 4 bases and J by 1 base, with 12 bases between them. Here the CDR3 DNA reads TGTGCCTGGATTTGGGACACTCGCACAGATACGCAGTATTTT. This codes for CAWIWDTRTDTQYF.

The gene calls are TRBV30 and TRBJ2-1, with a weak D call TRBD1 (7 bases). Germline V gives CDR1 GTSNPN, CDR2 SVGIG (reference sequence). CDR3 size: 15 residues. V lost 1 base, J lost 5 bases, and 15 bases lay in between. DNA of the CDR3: TGTGCCTGGAGTGAGGGGGCTAGCGCGAACAATGAGCAGTTCTTC. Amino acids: CAWSEGASANNEQFF.

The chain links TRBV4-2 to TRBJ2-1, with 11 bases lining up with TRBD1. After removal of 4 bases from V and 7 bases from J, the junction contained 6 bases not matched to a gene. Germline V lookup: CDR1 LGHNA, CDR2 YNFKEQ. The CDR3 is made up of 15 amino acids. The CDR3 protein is CASSRRDRGENEQFF. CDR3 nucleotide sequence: TGTGCCAGCAGCCGCCGGGACAGGGGGGAGAATGAGCAGTTCTTC.

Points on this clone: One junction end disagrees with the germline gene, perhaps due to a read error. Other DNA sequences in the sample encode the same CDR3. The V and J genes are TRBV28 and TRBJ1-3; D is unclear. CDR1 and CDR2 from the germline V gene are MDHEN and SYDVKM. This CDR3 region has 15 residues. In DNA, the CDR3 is TGTGCCAGCAGTTTTGACGGGAGCTCTGGAAATACCATATATTTT. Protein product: CASSFDGSSGNTIYF.

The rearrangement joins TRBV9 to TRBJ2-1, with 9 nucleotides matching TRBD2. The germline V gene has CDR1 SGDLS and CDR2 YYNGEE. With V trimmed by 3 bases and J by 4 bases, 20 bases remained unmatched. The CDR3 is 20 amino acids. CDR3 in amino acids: CASSGSRRREGPKEYNEQFF. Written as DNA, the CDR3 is TGTGCCAGCAGCGGATCGAGGCGGCGGGAGGGCCCGAAAGAGTACAATGAGCAGTTCTTC.

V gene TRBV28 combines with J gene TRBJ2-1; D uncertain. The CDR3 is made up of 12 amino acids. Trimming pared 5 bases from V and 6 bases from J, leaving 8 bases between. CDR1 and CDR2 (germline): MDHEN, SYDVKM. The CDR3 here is CASSLGRNEQFF. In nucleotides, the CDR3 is TGTGCCAGCAGTCTCGGCCGCAATGAGCAGTTCTTC.

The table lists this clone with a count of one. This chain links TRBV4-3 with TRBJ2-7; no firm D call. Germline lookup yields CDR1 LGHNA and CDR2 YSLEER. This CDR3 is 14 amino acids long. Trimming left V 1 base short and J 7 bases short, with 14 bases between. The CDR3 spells CASSQGGRSKEQYF. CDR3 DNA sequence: TGCGCCAGCAGCCAAGGAGGACGTAGTAAGGAGCAGTACTTC.

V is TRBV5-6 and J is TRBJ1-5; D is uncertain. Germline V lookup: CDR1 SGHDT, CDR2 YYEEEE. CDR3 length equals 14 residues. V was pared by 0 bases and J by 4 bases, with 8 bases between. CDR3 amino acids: CASSLGPSNQPQHF. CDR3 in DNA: TGTGCCAGCAGCTTGGGCCCGAGTAATCAGCCCCAGCATTTT.

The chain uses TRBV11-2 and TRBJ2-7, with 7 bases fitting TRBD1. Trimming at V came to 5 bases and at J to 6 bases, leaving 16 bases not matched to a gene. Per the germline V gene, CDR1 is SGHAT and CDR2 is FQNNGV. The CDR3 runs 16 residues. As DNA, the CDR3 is TGTGCCAGCAGCAAATTGACAGGGCCCCATACGGTCGAGCAGTACTTC. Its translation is CASSKLTGPHTVEQYF.

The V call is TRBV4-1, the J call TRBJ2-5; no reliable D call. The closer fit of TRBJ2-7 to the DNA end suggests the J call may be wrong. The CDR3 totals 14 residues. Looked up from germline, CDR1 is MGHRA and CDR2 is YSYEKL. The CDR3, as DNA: TGCGCCAGCAGCGTAGGCCCGTATCCCTACGAGCAGTACTTC. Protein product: CASSVGPYPYEQYF.

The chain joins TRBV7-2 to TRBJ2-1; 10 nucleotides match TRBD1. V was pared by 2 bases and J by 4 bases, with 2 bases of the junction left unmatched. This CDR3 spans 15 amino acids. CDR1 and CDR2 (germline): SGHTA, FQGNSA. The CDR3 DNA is TGTGCCAGCAGCTTACCGGGACAGGGGTACAATGAGCAGTTCTTC. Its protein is CASSLPGQGYNEQFF.

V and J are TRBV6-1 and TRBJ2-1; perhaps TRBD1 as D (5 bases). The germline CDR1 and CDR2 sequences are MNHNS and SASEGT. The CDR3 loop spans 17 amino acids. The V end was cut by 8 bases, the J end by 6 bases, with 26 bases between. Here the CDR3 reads CASRVGRQSHLGNEQFF. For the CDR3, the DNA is TGTGCCAGCCGTGTCGGGCGACAGTCACACCTTGGCAATGAGCAGTTCTTC.

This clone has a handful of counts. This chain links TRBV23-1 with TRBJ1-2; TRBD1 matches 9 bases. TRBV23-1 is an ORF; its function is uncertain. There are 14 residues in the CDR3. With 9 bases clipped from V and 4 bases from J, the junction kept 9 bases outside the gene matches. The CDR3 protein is CASNRDREFYGYTF. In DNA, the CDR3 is TGCGCCAGTAACCGGGACAGGGAGTTCTATGGCTACACCTTC.

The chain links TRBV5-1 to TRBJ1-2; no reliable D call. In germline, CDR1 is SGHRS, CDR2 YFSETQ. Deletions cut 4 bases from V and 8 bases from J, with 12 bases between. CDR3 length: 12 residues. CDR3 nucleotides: TGCGCCAGCAGCCCCGACGGAAGGGGCTACACCTTC. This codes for CASSPDGRGYTF.

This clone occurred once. The CDR3 DNA follows: TGTGCCAGCAGTTTATGCGGGGTTGCCCAGTTCTTC. This gives the protein CASSLCGVAQFF. The chain recombines TRBV28 with TRBJ2-1; a weak D match, TRBD2 (5 bases). Germline CDR1 MDHEN, CDR2 SYDVKM. The CDR3 has 12 amino acids. V was cut by 0 bases and J by 13 bases, with 10 bases left in between.

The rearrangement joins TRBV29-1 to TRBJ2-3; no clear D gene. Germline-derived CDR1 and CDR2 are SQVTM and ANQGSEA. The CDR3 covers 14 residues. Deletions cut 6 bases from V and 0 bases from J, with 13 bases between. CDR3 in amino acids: CSVPGGISTDTQYF. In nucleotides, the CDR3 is TGCAGCGTCCCCGGTGGGATTAGCACAGATACGCAGTATTTT.

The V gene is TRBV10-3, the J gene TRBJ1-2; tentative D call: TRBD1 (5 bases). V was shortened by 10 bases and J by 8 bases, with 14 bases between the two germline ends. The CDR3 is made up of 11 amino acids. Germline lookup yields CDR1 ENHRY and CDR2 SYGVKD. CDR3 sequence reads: CATRGVSGYTF. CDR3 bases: TGTGCCACCCGAGGGGTATCCGGCTACACCTTC.

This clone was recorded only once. Here the CDR3 DNA reads TGCGCCAGCAGTGAGTCGAGAGAGACAGATACGCAGTATTTT. Amino acid sequence: CASSESRETDTQYF. The chain links TRBV10-1 to TRBJ2-3; D gene uncertain. With 0 bases removed from V and 3 bases from J, the gap between germline ends came to 7 bases. There are 14 residues in the CDR3. Germline assignment: CDR1 WNHNN and CDR2 SYGVQD (reference sequence).

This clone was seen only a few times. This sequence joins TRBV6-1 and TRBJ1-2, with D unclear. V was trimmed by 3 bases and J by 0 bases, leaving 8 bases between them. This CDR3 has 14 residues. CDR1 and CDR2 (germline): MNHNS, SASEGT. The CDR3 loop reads CASSDVLANYGYTF. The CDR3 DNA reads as TGTGCCAGCAGTGATGTCTTAGCTAACTATGGCTACACCTTC.